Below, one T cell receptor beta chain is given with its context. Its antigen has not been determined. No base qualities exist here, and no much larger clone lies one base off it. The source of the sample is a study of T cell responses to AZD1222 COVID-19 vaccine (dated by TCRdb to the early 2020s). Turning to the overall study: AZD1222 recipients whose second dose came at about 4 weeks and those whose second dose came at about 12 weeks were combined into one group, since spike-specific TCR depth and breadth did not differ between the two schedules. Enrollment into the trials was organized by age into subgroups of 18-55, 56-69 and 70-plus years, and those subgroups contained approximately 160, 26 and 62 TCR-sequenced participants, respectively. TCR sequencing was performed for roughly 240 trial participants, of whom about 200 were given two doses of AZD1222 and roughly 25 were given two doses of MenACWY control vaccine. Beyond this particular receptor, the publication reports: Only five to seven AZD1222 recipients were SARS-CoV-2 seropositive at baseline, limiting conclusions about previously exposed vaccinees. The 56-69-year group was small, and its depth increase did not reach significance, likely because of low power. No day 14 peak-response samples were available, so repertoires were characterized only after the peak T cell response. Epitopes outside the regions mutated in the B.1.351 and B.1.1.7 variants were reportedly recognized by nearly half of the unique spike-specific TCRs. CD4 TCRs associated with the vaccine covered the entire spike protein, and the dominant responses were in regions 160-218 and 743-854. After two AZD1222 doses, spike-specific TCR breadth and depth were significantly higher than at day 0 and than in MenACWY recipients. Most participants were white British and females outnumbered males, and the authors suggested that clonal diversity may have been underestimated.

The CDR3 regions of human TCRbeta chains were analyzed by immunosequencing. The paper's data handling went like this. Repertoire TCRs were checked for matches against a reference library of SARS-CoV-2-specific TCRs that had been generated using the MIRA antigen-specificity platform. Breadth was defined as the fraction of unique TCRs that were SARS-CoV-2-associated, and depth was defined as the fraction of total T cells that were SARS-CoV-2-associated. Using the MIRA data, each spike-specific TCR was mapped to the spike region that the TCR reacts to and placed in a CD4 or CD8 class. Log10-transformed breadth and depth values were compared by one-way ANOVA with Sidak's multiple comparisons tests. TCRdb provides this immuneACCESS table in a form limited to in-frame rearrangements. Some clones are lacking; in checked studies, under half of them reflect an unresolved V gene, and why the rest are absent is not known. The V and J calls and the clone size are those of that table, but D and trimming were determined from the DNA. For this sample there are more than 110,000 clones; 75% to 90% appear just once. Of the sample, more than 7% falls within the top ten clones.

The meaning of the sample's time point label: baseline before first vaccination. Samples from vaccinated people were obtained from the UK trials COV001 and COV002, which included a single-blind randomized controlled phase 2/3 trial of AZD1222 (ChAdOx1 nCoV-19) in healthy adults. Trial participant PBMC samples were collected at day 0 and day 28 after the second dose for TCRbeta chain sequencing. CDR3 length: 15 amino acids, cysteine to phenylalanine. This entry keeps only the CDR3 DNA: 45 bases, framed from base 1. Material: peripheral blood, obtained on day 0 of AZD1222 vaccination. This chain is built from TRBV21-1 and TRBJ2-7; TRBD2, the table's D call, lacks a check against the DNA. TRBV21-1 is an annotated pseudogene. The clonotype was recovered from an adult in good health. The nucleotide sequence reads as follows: TGTGCCAGCAGCAGTGGCGGGAGGCCCTCCTACGAGCAGTACTTC. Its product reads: CASSSGGRPSYEQYF.